The next 5 T cell receptor beta chains were all read from a single sample in a study of CD8+CD57+ T cells in acquired aplastic anemia. Genomic DNA constituted the template upon which TCR beta VDJ and CDR3 profiling was performed. Using its own MiXCR run on the reads, TCRdb lists one record per CDR3 protein. The sample carries under 250,000 distinct CDR3 sequences, around half recorded once. For sequencing, patients were chosen who had shown expansion of CD8+CD57+ cells by flow cytometry. The sequenced material came from sorted CD4+, CD8+, or CD8+CD57+ T cells (not recorded which) from PBMCs. These receptors all come from a human donor with aplastic anemia.

Ten or more counts support this clonotype. The chain is built from TRBV6-5 and TRBJ2-7, with a tentative D call TRBD2 (5 bases). Trimming took off 0 bases at V and 7 bases at J, with 13 bases between the two ends. The CDR3 runs to 14 residues. Germline assignment: CDR1 MNHEY and CDR2 SVGAGI. For the CDR3, the DNA is TGTGCCAGCAGTTACTCCCGACGCGGGCAAGAGCAGTACTTC. Encoded protein: CASSYSRRGQEQYF.

In the case of this clonotype: A much larger clone sits a single nucleotide away, making a read error possible. V usage is TRBV19 and J usage is TRBJ2-7; TRBD2 matches at 12 bases. Germline CDR1 LNHDA, CDR2 SQIVND (reference sequence). The CDR3 extends over 17 amino acids. The CDR3 nucleotides read TGTGCCGGTAGTATCAAAGATCGACTAGCGGGAGCCTACGAGCAGTACTTC. Its protein is CAGSIKDRLAGAYEQYF. Drawing the rest from reference TRBV19 and TRBJ2-7, the complete variable domain is DGGITQSPKYLFRKEGQNVTLSCEQNLNHDAMYWYRQDPGQGLRLIYYSQIVNDFQKGDIAEGYSVSREKKESFPLTVTSAQKNPTAFYLCAGSIKDRLAGAYEQYFGPGTRLTVT.

This clonotype was picked up many times. J is TRBJ2-7 and V is TRBV7-2, with 9 bases aligning to TRBD2. CDR3 length equals 16 residues. Germline V gene sequence: CDR1 SGHTA, CDR2 FQGNSA. The J segment lost 1 base and the V segment lost 4 bases, leaving 8 bases of the junction unmatched. The CDR3 bases are TGTGCCAGCAGCTCACACGCGGGGGGGCCTTCCTACGAGCAGTACTTC. It specifies CASSSHAGGPSYEQYF.

J is TRBJ2-3 and V is TRBV24-1; D uncertain. Germline V gene lookup returns CDR1 KGHDR and CDR2 SFDVKD. V lost 4 bases, J lost 4 bases, and 11 bases lay in between. CDR3 length equals 14 residues. The CDR3 here is CATSDSRQADTQYF. The DNA of the CDR3 is TGTGCCACCAGTGACTCTCGTCAGGCAGATACGCAGTATTTT.

The chain joins TRBV20-1 to TRBJ1-1; the D is unclear. Trimming took off 2 bases at V and 6 bases at J, with 10 bases between the two ends. Germline CDR1 is DFQATT and CDR2 is SNEGSKA (reference sequence). The CDR3 covers 12 residues. The CDR3 DNA reads as TGCAGTGCTAGACCAATGGTCCCTGAAGCTTTCTTT. Amino acid sequence: CSARPMVPEAFF.